In its sample, the clone carrying this T cell receptor (beta chain) was seen many times. This record belongs to a study of neurological immune-mediated disorders. Germline CDR1 SGHRS, CDR2 YFSETQ. V lost 4 bases, J lost 8 bases, and 9 bases stayed unmatched. The CDR3 extends over 16 amino acids. Each CDR3 protein gets one entry after TCRdb re-called the 5' RACE reads with MiXCR. The repertoire consists of roughly 60,000 distinct CDR3 sequences, with nearly 10% occurring once and the leading ten covering 9.5% to 15%. Time point indicated: longitudinal time-point 2. The V call is TRBV5-1, the J call TRBJ1-6, with TRBD1 identical over 10 bases. Specimen: PBMCs. The source is a man aged 25 to 45 in good health. CDR3 sequence (DNA): TGCGCCAGCAGCCGCAGCGGACAGGGGGATTATTCACCCCTCCACTTT. It encodes CASSRSGQGDYSPLHF.